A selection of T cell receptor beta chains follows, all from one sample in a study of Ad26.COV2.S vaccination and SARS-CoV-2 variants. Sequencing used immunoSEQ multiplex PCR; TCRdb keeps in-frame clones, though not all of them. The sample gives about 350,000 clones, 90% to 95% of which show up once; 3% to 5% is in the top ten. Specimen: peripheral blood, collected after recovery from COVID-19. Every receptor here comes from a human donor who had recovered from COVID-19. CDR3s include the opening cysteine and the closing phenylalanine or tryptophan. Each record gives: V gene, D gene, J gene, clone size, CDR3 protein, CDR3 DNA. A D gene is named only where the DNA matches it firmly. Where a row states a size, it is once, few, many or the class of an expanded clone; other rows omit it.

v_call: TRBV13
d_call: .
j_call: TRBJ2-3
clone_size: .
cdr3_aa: CASSLVLPDTQYF
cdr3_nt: TGTGCCAGCAGCTTAGTTCTTCCAGATACGCAGTATTTT

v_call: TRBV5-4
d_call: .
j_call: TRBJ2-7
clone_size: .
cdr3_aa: CASSPGTLSYEQYF
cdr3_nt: TGTGCCAGCAGCCCCGGGACGCTATCCTACGAGCAGTACTTC

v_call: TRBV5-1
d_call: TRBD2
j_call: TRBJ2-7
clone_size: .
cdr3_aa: CASSQEGLDLDEQYF
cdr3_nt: TGCGCCAGCAGCCAAGAGGGACTAGACCTGGACGAGCAGTACTTC

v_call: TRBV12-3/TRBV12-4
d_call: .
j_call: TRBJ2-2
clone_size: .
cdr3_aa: CASSSRTTGELFF
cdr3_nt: TGTGCCAGCAGTTCCAGAACCACCGGGGAGCTGTTTTTT

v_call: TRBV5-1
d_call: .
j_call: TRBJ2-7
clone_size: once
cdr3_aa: CASSLYGSSYEQYF
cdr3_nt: TGCGCCAGCAGCTTGTATGGCAGCTCCTACGAGCAGTACTTC

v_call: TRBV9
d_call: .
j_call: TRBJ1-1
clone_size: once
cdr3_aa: CASSPHLGTEAFF
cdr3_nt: TGTGCCAGCAGCCCGCACCTTGGCACTGAAGCTTTCTTT

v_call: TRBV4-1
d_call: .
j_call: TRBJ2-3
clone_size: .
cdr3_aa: CASSSSLGTDTQYF
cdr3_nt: TGCGCCAGCAGCTCTAGTTTGGGCACAGATACGCAGTATTTT

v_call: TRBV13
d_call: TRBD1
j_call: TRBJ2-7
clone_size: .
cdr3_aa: CASSPWTGGVDEQYF
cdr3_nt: TGTGCCAGCAGCCCGTGGACAGGGGGCGTCGACGAGCAGTACTTC

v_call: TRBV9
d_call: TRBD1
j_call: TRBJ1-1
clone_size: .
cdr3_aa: CASSVDQGATEAFF
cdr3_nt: TGTGCCAGCAGCGTCGATCAGGGGGCTACTGAAGCTTTCTTT

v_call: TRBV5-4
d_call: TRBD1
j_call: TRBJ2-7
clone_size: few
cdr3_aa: CASSSPPGQSSYEQYF
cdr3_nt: TGTGCCAGCAGCTCGCCACCGGGACAGAGCTCCTACGAGCAGTACTTC

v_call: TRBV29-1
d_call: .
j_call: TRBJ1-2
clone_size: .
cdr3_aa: CSVRTYREDLGGYTF
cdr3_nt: TGCAGCGTGAGGACCTACCGGGAGGATTTGGGTGGCTACACCTTC

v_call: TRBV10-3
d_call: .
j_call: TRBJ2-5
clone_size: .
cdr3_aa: CATHSGPGETQYF
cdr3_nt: TGTGCCACCCATTCGGGGCCCGGGGAGACCCAGTACTTC

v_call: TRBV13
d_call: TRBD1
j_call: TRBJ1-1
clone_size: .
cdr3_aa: CASSRGDRGAQEEAFF
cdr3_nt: TGTGCCAGCAGCCGGGGAGACAGGGGGGCCCAGGAGGAAGCTTTCTTT

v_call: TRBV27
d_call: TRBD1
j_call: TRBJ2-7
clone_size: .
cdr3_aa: CASRLTSGTDYEQYF
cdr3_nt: TGTGCCAGCCGATTAACTTCCGGGACAGACTACGAGCAGTACTTC

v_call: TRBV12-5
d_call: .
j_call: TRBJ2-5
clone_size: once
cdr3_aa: CASGGETQYF
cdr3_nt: TGTGCTAGTGGTGGGGAGACCCAGTACTTC

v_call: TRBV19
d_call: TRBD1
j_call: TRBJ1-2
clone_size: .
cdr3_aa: CASRTGARVYGYTF
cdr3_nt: TGTGCCAGTAGGACAGGGGCGAGAGTCTATGGCTACACCTTC

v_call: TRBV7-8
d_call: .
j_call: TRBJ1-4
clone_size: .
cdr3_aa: CASSLGTVNEKLFF
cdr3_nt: TGTGCCAGCAGCTTAGGGACCGTTAATGAAAAACTGTTTTTT

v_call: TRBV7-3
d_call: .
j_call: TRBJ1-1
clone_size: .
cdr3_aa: CASSFAGPPESEAFF
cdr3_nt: TGTGCCAGCAGTTTCGCGGGGCCCCCCGAGTCTGAAGCTTTCTTT

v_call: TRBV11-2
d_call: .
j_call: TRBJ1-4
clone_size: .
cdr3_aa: CASSPTTGGEKLFF
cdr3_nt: TGTGCCAGCAGCCCGACCACCGGTGGGGAAAAACTGTTTTTT

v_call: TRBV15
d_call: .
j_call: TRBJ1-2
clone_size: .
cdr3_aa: CATSGIPRSNYGYTF
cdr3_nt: TGTGCCACCAGCGGGATCCCTCGGTCTAACTATGGCTACACCTTC

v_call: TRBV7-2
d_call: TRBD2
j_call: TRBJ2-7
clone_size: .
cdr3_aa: CASSPYLAGGAYEQYF
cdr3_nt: TGTGCCAGCAGCCCCTATTTGGCGGGGGGCGCCTACGAGCAGTACTTC

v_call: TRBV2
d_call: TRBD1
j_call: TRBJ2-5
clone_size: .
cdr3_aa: CASSIRTGEQTQYF
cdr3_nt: TGTGCCAGCAGTATACGGACAGGGGAACAGACCCAGTACTTC

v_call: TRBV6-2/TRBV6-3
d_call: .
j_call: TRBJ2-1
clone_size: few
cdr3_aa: CASSPSRDEQFF
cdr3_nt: TGTGCCAGCAGCCCGTCCAGGGATGAGCAGTTCTTC

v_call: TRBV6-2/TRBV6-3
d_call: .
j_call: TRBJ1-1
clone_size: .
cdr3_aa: CASSHGTSEAFF
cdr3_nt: TGTGCCAGCAGTCACGGGACAAGTGAAGCTTTCTTT

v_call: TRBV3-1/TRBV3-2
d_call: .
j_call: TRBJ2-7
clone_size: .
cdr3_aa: CASSPARSYEQYF
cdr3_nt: TGTGCCAGCAGCCCAGCCCGCTCCTACGAGCAGTACTTC

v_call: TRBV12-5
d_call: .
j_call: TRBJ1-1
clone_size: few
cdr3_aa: CASGATGNTEAFF
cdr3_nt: TGTGCTAGTGGTGCTACAGGGAACACTGAAGCTTTCTTT

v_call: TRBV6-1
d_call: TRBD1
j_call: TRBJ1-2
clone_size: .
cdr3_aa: CASSDYRGGNYGYTF
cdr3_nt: TGTGCCAGCAGTGATTACAGGGGGGGGAACTATGGCTACACCTTC

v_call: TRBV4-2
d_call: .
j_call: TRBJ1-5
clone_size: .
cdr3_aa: CASSQEETANQPQHF
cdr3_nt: TGTGCCAGCAGCCAAGAGGAGACAGCAAATCAGCCCCAGCATTTT

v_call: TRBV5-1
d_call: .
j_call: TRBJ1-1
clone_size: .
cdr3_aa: CASSSPTGVSNTEAFF
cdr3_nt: TGCGCCAGCAGCTCCCCTACGGGAGTCTCGAACACTGAAGCTTTCTTT

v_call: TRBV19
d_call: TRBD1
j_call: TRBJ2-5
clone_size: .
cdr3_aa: CASNEQGRGETQYF
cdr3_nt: TGTGCCAGTAACGAACAGGGGCGTGGAGAGACCCAGTACTTC